This TCR beta chain is from a study of blood T cell repertoires in COVID-19. For the study at large: The samples span acute and convalescent COVID-19 from the United States, Italy and Spain.

Assignments of participants to cohorts depended upon their own reported clinical history. This clone was found once. The CDR3 length is 13 residues. V gave up 4 bases and J gave up 3 bases, with 10 bases separating them. The germline V gene encodes CDR1 SGHRS and CDR2 YFSETQ. In the original analysis: How many nucleated cells were present was estimated from reference gene primer amplification. Produced via immunoSEQ multiplex PCR; TCRdb's table is partial and in-frame only. V and J calls and clone size are as listed in that table; D and trimming were resolved from the DNA. The sample contains 400,000 to 450,000 clones, roughly 87% of which appear only once.

This TCR came from a man younger than 30 who had recovered from COVID-19. This chain links TRBV5-1 with TRBJ2-5, with D perhaps matching TRBD1 (6 bases). Sequenced: PBMCs or T cells enriched from blood (not recorded which). The CDR3 sequence: CASSLGHKETQYF. The CDR3 DNA follows: TGCGCCAGCAGCCTGGGACATAAAGAGACCCAGTACTTC.